This T cell receptor (beta chain) stems from a study of T cells after yellow fever vaccination. Study-level background: SMART-Seq v4 Ultra Low Input handled preparation of low-cell-number fractions. Findings and caveats of the study: Reappearance after the booster was observed for most primary-vaccination clones (roughly 97% CD4, almost 90% CD8). Abundant bulk-population clonotypes could contaminate the FACS-sorted repertoires.

There are many counts of this clonotype. Its antigen remains unidentified. The germline V gene has CDR1 SGHRS and CDR2 YFSETQ. Trimming removed 0 bases at V and 4 bases at J, with 13 bases between. The CDR3 sequence is 15 residues long. Template-switching 5'RACE yielded the TCR cDNA; a universal primer site and UMIs were added in the process. TCRdb redid the calling of the 5' RACE reads with MiXCR, one entry per CDR3 protein. The repertoire has around 260,000 distinct CDR3 sequences, over 4.5% of them found once; the top ten carry around 3.3%. Material: CD4+ T cells sorted from PBMCs, obtained on the day of the yellow fever booster vaccination. This TCR was recovered from a man younger than 35 who received the YFV17D yellow fever vaccine. The V and J genes are TRBV5-1 and TRBJ2-5; no firm D call. CDR3 loop: CASSLGLDLGETQYF. The CDR3 nucleotides are TGCGCCAGCAGCTTGGGCCTAGATCTAGGAGAGACCCAGTACTTC.